Included here is one T cell receptor (beta chain) sequence, with context. Its cognate antigen is unknown. Sequencing was performed with immunoSEQ multiplex PCR; in TCRdb, only in-frame clones are kept and a portion is missing. The top ten clones hold roughly 1.9% of a sample with tens of thousands of clones, roughly 90% of them seen once. This record comes from a study of T cell responses to AZD1222 COVID-19 vaccine. Study-level points and caveats: With dominance at 160-218 and 743-854, vaccine-associated CD4 TCRs spanned spike. Donors skewed white British and female; clonal diversity was possibly underestimated.

CDR3 size: 17 residues. V was pared by 3 bases and J by 5 bases, with 11 bases of the junction left unmatched. Germline CDR1 and CDR2: MDHEN and SYDVKM. Sequenced material: peripheral blood, taken on day 0 of AZD1222 vaccination. The rearrangement links TRBV28 to TRBJ1-5, with 9 bases identical to TRBD1. The clonotype originates from an adult in good health. The DNA for the CDR3 is TGTGCCAGCAGTTTGCTCTCCGGGACAGGGAACCATCAGCCCCAGCATTTT. Translated, it gives CASSLLSGTGNHQPQHF.